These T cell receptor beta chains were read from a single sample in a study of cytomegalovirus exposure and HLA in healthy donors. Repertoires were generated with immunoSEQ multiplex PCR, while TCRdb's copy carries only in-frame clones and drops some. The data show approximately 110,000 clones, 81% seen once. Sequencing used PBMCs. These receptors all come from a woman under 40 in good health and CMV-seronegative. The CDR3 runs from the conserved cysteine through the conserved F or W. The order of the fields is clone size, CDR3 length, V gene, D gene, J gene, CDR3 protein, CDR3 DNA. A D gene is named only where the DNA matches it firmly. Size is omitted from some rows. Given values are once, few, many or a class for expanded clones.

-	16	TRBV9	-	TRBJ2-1	CASSVGAAGTYNEQFF	TGTGCCAGCAGCGTAGGTGCGGCAGGGACCTACAATGAGCAGTTCTTC
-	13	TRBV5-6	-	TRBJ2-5	CASSLLGGETQYF	TGTGCCAGCAGCTTATTGGGGGGAGAGACCCAGTACTTC
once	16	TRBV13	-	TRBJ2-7	CASSLDPSRGSYEQYF	TGTGCCAGCAGCTTAGATCCTTCCCGCGGGTCCTACGAGCAGTACTTC
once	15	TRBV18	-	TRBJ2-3	CASSQGMEGADTQYF	TGTGCCAGCTCACAAGGAATGGAGGGGGCCGATACGCAGTATTTT
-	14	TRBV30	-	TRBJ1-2	CAWNPPRTNYGYTF	TGTGCCTGGAACCCCCCCAGGACTAACTATGGCTACACCTTC
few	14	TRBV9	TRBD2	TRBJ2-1	CASSKTSGYNEQFF	TGTGCCAGCAGCAAAACTAGCGGATACAATGAGCAGTTCTTC
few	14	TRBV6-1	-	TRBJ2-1	CASRGQGSYNEQFF	TGTGCCAGCAGGGGGCAGGGCTCCTACAATGAGCAGTTCTTC
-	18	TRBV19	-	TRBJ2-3	CASSHQISVGGNTDTQYF	TGTGCCAGTAGTCATCAGATTAGCGTTGGAGGGAATACAGATACGCAGTATTTT
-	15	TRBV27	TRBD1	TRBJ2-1	CASSYDRASYNEQFF	TGTGCCAGCAGTTACGACAGGGCCTCCTACAATGAGCAGTTCTTC
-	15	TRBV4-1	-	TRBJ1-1	CASSQVENMNTEAFF	TGCGCCAGCAGCCAAGTGGAGAACATGAACACTGAAGCTTTCTTT
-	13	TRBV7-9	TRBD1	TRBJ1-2	CASRQGANYGYTF	TGTGCCAGTAGACAGGGGGCTAACTATGGCTACACCTTC
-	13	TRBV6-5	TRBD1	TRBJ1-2	CASNRDRGGGYTF	TGTGCCAGCAACCGGGACAGGGGAGGGGGCTACACCTTC
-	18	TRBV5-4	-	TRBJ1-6	CASSLPPGTQGPNSPLHF	TGTGCCAGCAGCTTGCCTCCCGGGACCCAGGGGCCAAATTCACCCCTCCACTTT
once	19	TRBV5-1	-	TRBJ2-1	CASSLWFLGGTVSYNEQFF	TGCGCCAGCAGCTTGTGGTTTCTTGGCGGGACAGTATCCTACAATGAGCAGTTCTTC
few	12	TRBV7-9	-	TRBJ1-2	CASSLSQGRPTF	TGTGCCAGCAGCTTATCACAGGGACGACCCACCTTC
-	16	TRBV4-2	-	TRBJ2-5	CASSQTVWGNGRTQYF	TGTGCCAGCAGCCAAACCGTCTGGGGCAACGGGAGGACCCAGTACTTC
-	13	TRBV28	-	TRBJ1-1	CASSNTANTEAFF	TGTGCCAGCAGTAACACAGCGAACACTGAAGCTTTCTTT
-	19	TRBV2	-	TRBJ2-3	CASSEAGGPRRTSTDTQYF	TGTGCCAGCAGTGAAGCCGGCGGGCCCAGGCGGACTTCCACAGATACGCAGTATTTT
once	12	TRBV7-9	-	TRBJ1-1	CSSMEGDTEAFF	TGTTCCAGCATGGAGGGTGACACTGAAGCTTTCTTT
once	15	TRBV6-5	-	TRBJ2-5	CASSYGGTSRETQYF	TGTGCCAGCAGTTACGGAGGGACTTCTCGAGAGACCCAGTACTTC
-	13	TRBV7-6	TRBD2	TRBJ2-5	CASSRSGSETQYF	TGTGCCAGCAGCCGCAGCGGGAGTGAGACCCAGTACTTC
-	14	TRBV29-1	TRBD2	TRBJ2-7	CSASGLAGHYEQYF	TGCAGCGCCTCTGGACTAGCGGGCCACTACGAGCAGTACTTC
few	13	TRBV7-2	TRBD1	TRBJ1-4	CASSRDRGEKLFF	TGTGCCAGCAGCCGCGACAGGGGTGAAAAACTGTTTTTT
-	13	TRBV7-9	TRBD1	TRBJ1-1	CASSETGTTEAFF	TGTGCCAGCAGCGAGACAGGGACCACTGAAGCTTTCTTT
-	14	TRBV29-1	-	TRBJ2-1	CSVKSRGEYNEQFF	TGCAGCGTTAAATCTAGGGGTGAATACAATGAGCAGTTCTTC
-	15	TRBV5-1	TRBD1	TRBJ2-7	CASSLAGQGFYEQYF	TGCGCCAGCAGCCTGGCGGGACAGGGGTTCTACGAGCAGTACTTC
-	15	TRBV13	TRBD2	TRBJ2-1	CASGRTSGSWNEQFF	TGTGCCAGCGGCCGGACTAGCGGGAGTTGGAATGAGCAGTTCTTC
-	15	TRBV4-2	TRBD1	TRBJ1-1	CASSPKTGVGTEAFF	TGTGCCAGCAGCCCGAAAACAGGGGTCGGGACTGAAGCTTTCTTT
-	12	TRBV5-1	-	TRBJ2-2	CASSQGLGELFF	TGCGCCAGCAGCCAGGGATTAGGGGAGCTGTTTTTT
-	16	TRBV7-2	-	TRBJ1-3	CASSLAGGYSGNTIYF	TGTGCCAGCAGCTTAGCGGGGGGGTATTCCGGAAACACCATATATTTT
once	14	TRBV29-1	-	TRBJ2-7	CSVGGGAGGHEQYF	TGCAGCGTCGGGGGGGGCGCAGGGGGGCACGAGCAGTACTTC
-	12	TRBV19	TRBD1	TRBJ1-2	CATRWTGDGYTF	TGTGCCACCCGTTGGACAGGGGATGGCTACACCTTC
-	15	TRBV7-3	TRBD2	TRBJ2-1	CASSFSGSSYNEQFF	TGTGCCAGCAGCTTTAGCGGGAGCTCCTACAATGAGCAGTTCTTC
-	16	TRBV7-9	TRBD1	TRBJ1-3	CSSSLSTGEVGNTIYF	TGTTCCAGCAGCTTAAGTACAGGGGAAGTCGGAAACACCATATATTTT
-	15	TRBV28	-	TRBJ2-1	CATLGVSSSYNEQFF	TGTGCCACCCTGGGAGTTTCCAGCTCCTACAATGAGCAGTTCTTC
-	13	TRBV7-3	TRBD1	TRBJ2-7	CASSRDRVYEQYF	TGTGCCAGCAGCCGGGACAGGGTCTACGAGCAGTACTTC
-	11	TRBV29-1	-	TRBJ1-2	CSVNPGGGYTF	TGCAGCGTTAATCCCGGTGGTGGCTACACCTTC
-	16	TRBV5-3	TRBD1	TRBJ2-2	CARSPKDRVRGGELFF	TGTGCCAGAAGCCCTAAGGACAGGGTAAGAGGAGGGGAGCTGTTTTTT
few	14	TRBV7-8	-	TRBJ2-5	CASSLRWGRETQYF	TGTGCCAGCAGCTTAAGGTGGGGGCGGGAGACCCAGTACTTC
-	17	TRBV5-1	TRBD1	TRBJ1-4	CASSLYGTATSNEKLFF	TGCGCCAGCAGCTTGTACGGGACAGCCACTTCGAATGAAAAACTGTTTTTT
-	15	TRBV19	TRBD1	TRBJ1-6	CATREGTGDNSPLHF	TGTGCCACTAGGGAGGGGACAGGGGATAATTCACCCCTCCACTTT
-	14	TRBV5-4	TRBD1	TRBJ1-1	CASSTGQGWTEAFF	TGTGCCAGCAGCACTGGACAGGGTTGGACTGAAGCTTTCTTT
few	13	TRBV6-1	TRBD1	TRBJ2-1	CASSGHRGYEQFF	TGTGCCAGCAGCGGACACAGGGGTTATGAGCAGTTCTTC
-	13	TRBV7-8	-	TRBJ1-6	CASSPTGDRTLHF	TGTGCCAGCAGCCCGACAGGTGACCGGACCCTCCACTTT